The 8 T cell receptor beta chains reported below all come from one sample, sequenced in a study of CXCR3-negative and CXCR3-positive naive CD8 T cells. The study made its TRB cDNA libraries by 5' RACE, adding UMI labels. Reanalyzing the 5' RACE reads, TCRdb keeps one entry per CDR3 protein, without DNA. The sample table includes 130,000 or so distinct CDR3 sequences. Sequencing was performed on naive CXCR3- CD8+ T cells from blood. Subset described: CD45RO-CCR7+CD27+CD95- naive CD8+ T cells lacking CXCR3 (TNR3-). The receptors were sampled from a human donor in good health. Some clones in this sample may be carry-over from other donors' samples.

The chain's CDR3 is CASSQSGLLRGTQYF. The rearrangement joins TRBV14 to TRBJ2-5; checking the TCRdb D call of TRBD1 is not possible without DNA. The CDR3 length is 15 residues. Germline-derived CDR1 and CDR2 are SGHDN and FVKESK.

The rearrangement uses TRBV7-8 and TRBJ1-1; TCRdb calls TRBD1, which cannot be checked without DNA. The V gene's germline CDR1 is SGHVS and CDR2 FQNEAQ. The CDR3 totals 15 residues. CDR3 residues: CASSLGTGANTEAFF.

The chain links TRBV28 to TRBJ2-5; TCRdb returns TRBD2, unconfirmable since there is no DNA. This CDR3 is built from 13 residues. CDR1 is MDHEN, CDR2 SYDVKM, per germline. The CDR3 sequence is CASSARLALLMYF.

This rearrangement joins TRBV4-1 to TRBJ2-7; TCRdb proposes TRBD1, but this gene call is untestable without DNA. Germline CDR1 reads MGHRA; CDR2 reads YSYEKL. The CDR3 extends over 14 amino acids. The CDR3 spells CASSPGQGSGEQYF.

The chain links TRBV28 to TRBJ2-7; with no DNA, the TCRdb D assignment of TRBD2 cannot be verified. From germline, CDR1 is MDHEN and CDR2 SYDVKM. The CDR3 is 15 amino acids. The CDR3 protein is CASSRTGLAGDEQYF.

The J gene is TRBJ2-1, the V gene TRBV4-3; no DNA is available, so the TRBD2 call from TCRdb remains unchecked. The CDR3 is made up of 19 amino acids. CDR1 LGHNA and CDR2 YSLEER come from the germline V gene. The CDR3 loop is CASSQEALAGGILYNEQFF.

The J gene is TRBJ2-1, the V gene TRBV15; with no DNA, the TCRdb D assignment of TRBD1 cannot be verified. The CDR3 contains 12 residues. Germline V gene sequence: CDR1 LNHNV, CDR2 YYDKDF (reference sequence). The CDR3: CATSRSPGNQFF.

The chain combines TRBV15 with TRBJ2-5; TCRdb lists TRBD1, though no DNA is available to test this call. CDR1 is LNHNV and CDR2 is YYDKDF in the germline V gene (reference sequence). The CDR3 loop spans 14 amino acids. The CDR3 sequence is CATSRGSTVETQYF.